This T cell receptor beta chain comes out of a study of T-cell reconstitution after alpha-beta-depleted transplantation in children. Unique molecular identifiers were used in preparing the TCRbeta library. One entry per CDR3 protein, called by TCRdb with MiXCR from the PCR reads. The repertoire has over 550,000 distinct CDR3 sequences, under 12% of them found once; the top ten carry less than 4.5%. CDR3 length: 14 residues. Germline CDR1 reads MDHEN; CDR2 reads SYDVKM. V dropped 5 bases and J dropped 4; count of bases not matched to a gene: 7. This clonotype was picked up many times. The sample was PBMCs from the stem cell graft donor, taken from the stem cell graft. The genes are TRBV28 and TRBJ1-2; 7 bases agree with TRBD1. The sequence derives from a human donor who donated a stem cell graft to a child with acute myeloid leukemia. The CDR3 loop is CASSLLGTAYGYTF. Here the CDR3 DNA reads TGTGCCAGCAGTCTCCTGGGGACAGCCTATGGCTACACCTTC.